Following are 2 T cell receptor beta chains from one sample sequenced in a study of cytomegalovirus exposure and HLA in healthy donors. The PCR used 60 Vbeta and 13 Jbeta primers. Clones were sequenced by immunoSEQ multiplex PCR, and TCRdb holds only the in-frame ones, with some missing. The sample holds 95,000 to 150,000 clones, about 74% seen once. Sequencing was performed on PBMCs. The receptors shown here come from a woman between 45 and 60 years old in good health and CMV-seropositive.

V gene TRBV6-5 combines with J gene TRBJ2-5; 7 positions agree with TRBD2. Trimming cost V 2 bases and J 11 bases; bases outside gene matches: 8. This CDR3 is built from 13 residues. CDR1 is MNHEY and CDR2 is SVGAGI in the germline V gene. DNA for the CDR3: TGTGCCAGCAGTTACGGTGCAGGGCGGGAGCAGTACTTC. Its translation is CASSYGAGREQYF.

V gene TRBV6-5 combines with J gene TRBJ1-1, with TRBD1 identical over 9 bases. The CDR3 extends over 15 amino acids. V trimming: 1 base; J trimming: 3 bases; junction bases outside the gene matches: 3. CDR1 is MNHEY and CDR2 is SVGAGI in the germline V gene. The CDR3 DNA is TGTGCCAGCAGTTACTACGGGACAGGGCACACTGAAGCTTTCTTT. It is translated as CASSYYGTGHTEAFF.